The sequence of this T cell receptor (beta chain) was determined in a study of cytomegalovirus exposure and HLA in healthy donors. About the study: The 120 validation repertoires and the 666 first-cohort repertoires shared a platform, a later analysis reported.

This CDR3 region has 19 residues. Unmatched junction bases numbered 10, after V lost 4 bases and J lost 0 bases. Germline CDR1 is SGDLS and CDR2 is YYNGEE. This table comes from immunoSEQ multiplex PCR, and its TCRdb copy is limited to in-frame clones, with some not included. Of over 60,000 clones listed, 95% were seen once; the top ten hold less than 4%. V is TRBV9 and J is TRBJ2-6, with 10 nucleotides matching TRBD2. The sequence came from a young man in good health and CMV-seronegative. Sample: PBMCs. The CDR3 DNA reads as TGTGCCAGCAGCCCCCATCTAGCGGGGGCCCTCTCTGGGGCCAACGTCCTGACTTTC. It translates to CASSPHLAGALSGANVLTF.